These 11 T cell receptor beta chains were all obtained from the same sample, sequenced in a study of cytomegalovirus exposure and HLA in healthy donors. The PCR made use of 60 Vbeta and 13 Jbeta primers. The data were produced by immunoSEQ multiplex PCR, yet TCRdb's version contains in-frame clones alone and is incomplete. The sample yields over 85,000 clones, 81% seen once. The sequenced sample was PBMCs. The receptors derive from a man aged 40-55 years in good health and CMV-seropositive.

The chain combines TRBV7-9 with TRBJ2-1, with 12 nucleotides matching TRBD2. This CDR3 is 16 amino acids long. The germline gives CDR1 SEHNR, CDR2 FQNEAQ (reference sequence). The V and J ends lost 5 bases and 6 bases, in that order; junction bases with no gene match: 8. The CDR3 protein is CASSAGGLAGINEQFF. As DNA, the CDR3 is TGTGCCAGCAGCGCGGGGGGACTAGCGGGTATCAATGAGCAGTTCTTC.

The chain links TRBV29-1 to TRBJ2-1; perhaps TRBD2 as D (6 bases). From germline, CDR1 is SQVTM and CDR2 ANQGSEA. The CDR3 contains 15 residues. The ends were cut back, 2 bases at V and 8 bases at J, with 19 bases in the middle. CDR3 DNA: TGCAGCGTTGAACTGGGGCTCGGGAGAGGCTATGAGCAGTTCTTC. This sequence encodes CSVELGLGRGYEQFF.

The chain links TRBV30 to TRBJ1-2; D not resolved. Between the trimmed V and J ends, which lost 0 bases and 4 bases, there was a span of 15 bases. The CDR3 loop spans 15 amino acids. Germline V gene sequence: CDR1 GTSNPN, CDR2 SVGIG (reference sequence). The CDR3 loop is CAWSVAGGWSYGYTF. CDR3 nucleotides: TGTGCCTGGAGTGTTGCAGGAGGATGGAGCTATGGCTACACCTTC.

The chain couples TRBV6-1 to TRBJ1-1; TRBD1 matches at 7 bases. Germline lookup yields CDR1 MNHNS and CDR2 SASEGT. CDR3 length: 13 residues. V shed 4 bases and J 1 base; nucleotides not matched to a gene: 0. In DNA, the CDR3 is TGTGCCAGCAGTGGGGACAGGAACACTGAAGCTTTCTTT. Translation: CASSGDRNTEAFF.

The J gene is TRBJ1-1, the V gene TRBV27; 8 bases align to TRBD1. V lost 6 bases, J lost 1 base, and 7 bases stayed unmatched. Germline CDR1 reads MNHEY; CDR2 reads SMNVEV (reference sequence). The CDR3 length is 15 residues. The CDR3 DNA sequence: TGTGCCAGCAGCCGCCGGGACAGGCAGAACACTGAAGCTTTCTTT. Its translation is CASSRRDRQNTEAFF.

This chain links TRBV19 with TRBJ1-1; D remains ambiguous. Germline CDR1 and CDR2: LNHDA and SQIVND (reference sequence). The CDR3 loop spans 13 amino acids. Trimming left V 5 bases short and J 3 bases short, with 10 bases between. The CDR3 nucleotides read TGTGCCAGTAGTCCTCGAGGGTACACTGAAGCTTTCTTT. It codes for CASSPRGYTEAFF.

The chain carries TRBV5-1 and TRBJ2-3, with TRBD1 as a possible D gene (6 bases). Per the germline V gene, CDR1 is SGHRS and CDR2 is YFSETQ. This CDR3 is 16 amino acids long. V was shortened by 4 bases and J by 3 bases, with 18 bases between the two germline ends. The CDR3 loop reads CASSPSIRDKTDTQYF. CDR3 sequence (DNA): TGCGCCAGCAGCCCCTCAATTAGGGACAAAACAGATACGCAGTATTTT.

This clone was counted a single time. This sequence joins TRBV5-1 and TRBJ2-3; 8 bases match TRBD1. The CDR3 extends over 16 amino acids. The germline CDR1 and CDR2 sequences are SGHRS and YFSETQ. With V trimmed by 2 bases and J by 2 bases, 7 bases remained unmatched. The CDR3 nucleotides read TGCGCCAGCAGCTTAAGACAGGGGAAGACCACAGATACGCAGTATTTT. Translating it yields CASSLRQGKTTDTQYF.

The J gene is TRBJ2-7, the V gene TRBV4-1; TRBD2 agrees at 7 bases. Germline CDR1 MGHRA, CDR2 YSYEKL. The CDR3 has 14 amino acids. The J segment lost 6 bases and the V segment lost 0 bases, leaving 5 bases of the junction unmatched. CDR3 bases: TGCGCCAGCAGCCAAGATCGGGGAGGGATCGAGCAGTACTTC. This codes for CASSQDRGGIEQYF.

V and J are TRBV20-1 and TRBJ1-3; D not resolved. Per the germline V gene, CDR1 is DFQATT and CDR2 is SNEGSKA (reference sequence). There are 11 residues in the CDR3. V was clipped by 0 bases and J by 6 bases, with 3 bases between them. DNA for the CDR3: TGCAGTGCTAGAGAGGCAAACACCATATATTTT. Translating it yields CSAREANTIYF.

This sequence joins TRBV2 and TRBJ2-2; 9 positions agree with TRBD1. This CDR3 has 18 amino acids. Germline V gives CDR1 SNHLY, CDR2 FYNNEI. V trimming: 4 bases; J trimming: 5 bases; junction bases outside the gene matches: 14. CDR3 DNA: TGTGCCAGCAGTGCCAGAAACTGGGGGGGACAGGGAACCGGGGAGCTGTTTTTT. As protein: CASSARNWGGQGTGELFF.